These 18 T cell receptor beta chains were all obtained from the same sample, sequenced in a study of blood T cell repertoires in COVID-19. Data came from immunoSEQ multiplex PCR; TCRdb stores just in-frame clones and leaves some out. This sample has 140,000 to 150,000 clones; 65% to 85% occur once, and the top ten carry 10% to 15%. What was sequenced was peripheral blood. Every receptor here comes from a man in his sixties with active or convalescent COVID-19.

V and J are TRBV24-1 and TRBJ2-2; tentatively, D is TRBD1 (5 bases). Trimming stripped 5 bases from V and 4 bases from J, with 10 bases between. Germline V gives CDR1 KGHDR, CDR2 SFDVKD. The CDR3 loop spans 14 amino acids. Here the CDR3 reads CATSARQFTGELFF. The CDR3 DNA follows: TGTGCCACCAGTGCTCGACAGTTCACCGGGGAGCTGTTTTTT.

The chain joins TRBV27 to TRBJ1-5; possibly TRBD1 for D (5 bases). Trimming took off 6 bases at V and 2 bases at J, with 11 bases between the two ends. From germline, CDR1 is MNHEY and CDR2 SMNVEV (reference sequence). There are 14 residues in the CDR3. CDR3 in DNA: TGTGCCAGCAGGCAGGGTTCCGGCAATCAGCCCCAGCATTTT. Its protein product is CASRQGSGNQPQHF.

This clone came up a few times. The chain has TRBV18 and TRBJ2-3; 14 bases align to TRBD2. The CDR3 is 16 amino acids. Trimming at V came to 4 bases and at J to 6 bases, leaving 6 bases not matched to a gene. Per the germline V gene, CDR1 is KGHSH and CDR2 is LQKENI. Written as DNA, the CDR3 is TGTGCCAGCTCACTCGGGACTAGCGGGAGTATCGATACGCAGTATTTT. It specifies CASSLGTSGSIDTQYF.

This clone turned up a few times. The chain uses TRBV28 and TRBJ2-7; D may be TRBD1 (5 bases). The CDR3 runs to 15 residues. CDR1 is MDHEN, CDR2 SYDVKM, per germline. The V end was cut by 6 bases, the J end by 0 bases, with 15 bases between. The CDR3 bases are TGTGCCAGCAGGTTCGTCCAGGGCGACTCCTACGAGCAGTACTTC. Translated, it gives CASRFVQGDSYEQYF.

V usage is TRBV28 and J usage is TRBJ1-1, with D perhaps TRBD1 (6 bases). The CDR3 is made up of 13 amino acids. Per germline, CDR1 MDHEN and CDR2 SYDVKM. With 5 bases removed from V and 2 bases from J, the gap between germline ends came to 9 bases. The CDR3 coding sequence is TGTGCCAGCAGTATAGGGGGTAACACTGAAGCTTTCTTT. Translation gives CASSIGGNTEAFF. Variable domain in full (rest from reference TRBV28 and TRBJ1-1): DVKVTQSSRYLVKRTGEKVFLECVQDMDHENMFWYRQDPGLGLRLIYFSYDVKMKEKGDIPEGYSVSREKKERFSLILESASTNQTSMYLCASSIGGNTEAFFGQGTRLTVV.

The chain carries TRBV4-1 and TRBJ2-7; the D is unclear. Germline V gene lookup returns CDR1 MGHRA and CDR2 YSYEKL. The V and J ends lost 0 bases and 4 bases respectively, with 10 bases between them. The CDR3 runs 14 residues. CDR3 sequence (DNA): TGCGCCAGCAGCCAAGAGGCCCCCAAGTACGAGCAGTACTTC. This translates into CASSQEAPKYEQYF.

This clone was detected many times. The rearrangement uses TRBV4-1 and TRBJ1-3; a possible D gene is TRBD1 (6 bases). CDR1 and CDR2 from the germline V gene are MGHRA and YSYEKL. The CDR3 consists of 19 residues. Between the trimmed V and J ends, which lost 0 bases and 2 bases, there was a span of 20 bases. The CDR3 region has the DNA TGCGCCAGCAGCCAAGATCCCGCGTCAGGGACAATCCCTGGAAACACCATATATTTT. Amino acid sequence: CASSQDPASGTIPGNTIYF.

The chain joins TRBV7-2 to TRBJ2-7; D is unclear. CDR3 length equals 14 residues. Germline CDR1 SGHTA, CDR2 FQGNSA. Trimming removed 5 bases from V and 6 bases from J, with 17 bases in between. In DNA, the CDR3 is TGTGCCAGCAGCCCGACGACTGCCCCGGTCGAGCAGTACTTC. Translated: CASSPTTAPVEQYF.

The CDR3 protein is CASSEGPGLGQETQYF. The CDR3 DNA reads as TGTGCCAGCAGTGAAGGCCCGGGACTGGGACAAGAGACCCAGTACTTC. This chain uses TRBV6-1 with TRBJ2-5, with D tentatively TRBD2 (6 bases). The CDR3 totals 16 residues. The germline V gene encodes CDR1 MNHNS and CDR2 SASEGT. Trimming took 1 base from V and 2 from J, leaving 14 bases between them.

This clone occurred a few times. The chain joins TRBV4-3 to TRBJ2-2; D call uncertain. The CDR3 sequence is 16 residues long. CDR1 is LGHNA and CDR2 is YSLEER in the germline V gene. Trimming took 4 bases from V and 3 from J, leaving 15 bases between them. CDR3 in DNA: TGCGCCAGCAGCCCCACTGTTTCGTACGACACCGGGGAGCTGTTTTTT. Its translation is CASSPTVSYDTGELFF.

V is TRBV11-1 and J is TRBJ1-1, with D unresolved. Per the germline V gene, CDR1 is SGHAT and CDR2 is FQDESV (reference sequence). Trimming stripped 2 bases from V and 4 bases from J, with 11 bases between. There are 14 residues in the CDR3. The CDR3 DNA reads TGTGCCAGCAGCTTAACTCCCTCAAGCACTGAAGCTTTCTTT. Its translation: CASSLTPSSTEAFF.

The chain links TRBV6-2 or TRBV6-3 to TRBJ2-1; weak D call: TRBD2 (5 bases). Germline V gene sequence: CDR1 MNHEY, CDR2 SVGEGT. V lost 5 bases to trimming and J lost 6 bases, with 11 bases between them. The CDR3 runs 13 residues. For the CDR3, the DNA is TGTGCCAGCAGTAGGGCTAGCCGCAATGAGCAGTTCTTC. Its protein product is CASSRASRNEQFF.

This chain links TRBV10-2 with TRBJ2-7, with 10 positions matching TRBD2. The CDR3 consists of 13 residues. The J segment lost 4 bases and the V segment lost 4 bases, leaving 1 base of the junction unmatched. The germline V gene encodes CDR1 WSHSY and CDR2 SAAADI. This CDR3 reads CASSASGSYEQYF. CDR3 DNA sequence: TGCGCCAGCAGTGCTAGCGGGAGTTACGAGCAGTACTTC.

The V call is TRBV28, the J call TRBJ2-7, with 10 bases matching TRBD1. J lost 3 bases, V lost 6 bases, and 5 bases had no gene match. Germline-derived CDR1 and CDR2 are MDHEN and SYDVKM. The CDR3 is 14 residues long. The CDR3 sequence is CASSLTGGDYEQYF. CDR3 coding DNA: TGTGCCAGCAGCTTGACAGGGGGCGACTACGAGCAGTACTTC.

The chain carries TRBV18 and TRBJ1-3; D remains unclear. Trimming shortened V by 3 bases and J by 4 bases, and 13 bases separated the two germline ends. Germline V gene lookup returns CDR1 KGHSH and CDR2 LQKENI. The CDR3 runs to 15 residues. CDR3 coding DNA: TGTGCCAGCTCACCGTTCGCGGGTTCAGGAAACACCATATATTTT. Its protein product is CASSPFAGSGNTIYF. Full variable domain (rest looked up from reference TRBV18 and TRBJ1-3): NAGVMQNPRHLVRRRGQEARLRCSPMKGHSHVYWYRQLPEEGLKFMVYLQKENIIDESGMPKERFSAEFPKEGPSILRIQQVVRGDSAAYFCASSPFAGSGNTIYFGEGSWLTVV.

The chain combines TRBV29-1 with TRBJ1-4; weak D call: TRBD1 (5 bases). The V and J ends lost 5 bases and 7 bases respectively, with 14 bases between them. This CDR3 is built from 13 residues. Per germline, CDR1 SQVTM and CDR2 ANQGSEA. CDR3 residues: CSVPDPRVEKLFF. The CDR3 DNA is TGCAGCGTTCCGGACCCCAGGGTTGAAAAACTGTTTTTT. The full variable domain, in which reference TRBV29-1 and TRBJ1-4 provide the parts outside the CDR3, is SAVISQKPSRDICQRGTSLTIQCQVDSQVTMMFWYRQQPGQSLTLIATANQGSEATYESGFVIDKFPISRPNLTFSTLTVSNMSPEDSSIYLCSVPDPRVEKLFFGSGTQLSVL.

This clone was recorded only once. This chain connects TRBV6-5 to TRBJ1-2; D remains ambiguous. The germline gives CDR1 MNHEY, CDR2 SVGAGI. Trimming shortened V by 7 bases and J by 7 bases, and 13 bases separated the two germline ends. CDR3 length: 12 residues. CDR3 nucleotides: TGTGCCAGCACCCGGGAGGGTCTTGGCTACACCTTC. Its translation is CASTREGLGYTF.

The V call is TRBV13, the J call TRBJ2-3, with TRBD2 matching 12 bases. The V and J ends lost 3 bases and 2 bases, in that order; junction bases with no gene match: 3. Per germline, CDR1 PRHDT and CDR2 FYEKMQ (reference sequence). CDR3 length: 16 residues. The CDR3 nucleotides are TGTGCCAGCAGCTTCAGGACTAGCGGGGCCACAGATACGCAGTATTTT. It translates to CASSFRTSGATDTQYF.